Listed below are T cell receptor beta chains from one sample, sequenced in a study of blood T cells in healthy people across ages. TCRdb reanalysed the 5' RACE reads using MiXCR and keeps one entry per CDR3 protein. Found here are just under 900,000 distinct CDR3 sequences, 29% of them singletons; the top ten hold approximately 15%. The specimen sequenced was blood. Receptors originate from a woman of 80 years or more in good health. CDR3s include the opening cysteine and the closing phenylalanine or tryptophan. D genes are given only for firm matches. Size is stated for part of the rows, as once, few or many counts, or as a class when the clone is expanded.

v_call	j_call	d_call	clone_size	cdr3_nt	cdr3_aa
TRBV20-1	TRBJ1-4	-	-	TGCAGTGCTAGTCCCAGGGGTGGGAATGAAAAACTGTTTTTT	CSASPRGGNEKLFF
TRBV5-1	TRBJ2-1	-	-	TGCGCCAGCAGCTTCTTCGTTATGGGCTCCTACAATGAGCAGTTCTTC	CASSFFVMGSYNEQFF
TRBV20-1	TRBJ2-7	TRBD2	many	TGCAGTGCACGCGGCGCTAGCGGAACCTACGAGCAGTACTTC	CSARGASGTYEQYF
TRBV6-5	TRBJ2-7	-	-	TGTGCCAGCAGCCTTGTCCCCATCGAGCAGTACTTC	CASSLVPIEQYF
TRBV7-9	TRBJ1-1	-	-	TGTGCCAGCAGCTTAAATTTGGAAGCTTTCTTT	CASSLNLEAFF
TRBV6-1	TRBJ2-7	-	-	TGTGCCAGCAGTGATCAGGGGGAGGTTTACGAGCAGTACTTC	CASSDQGEVYEQYF
TRBV7-8	TRBJ2-5	-	few	TGTGCCAGCAGCTTAGTCAGAGAATCAACCCACCAAGAGACCCAGTACTTC	CASSLVRESTHQETQYF
TRBV4-3	TRBJ1-5	-	-	TGCGCCAGCAGCCAAGACTCCCGGGCAAGCAATCAGCCCCAGCATTTT	CASSQDSRASNQPQHF
TRBV6-2/TRBV6-3	TRBJ1-1	-	-	TGTGCCAGCGCTACCAGACCGAACACTGAAGCTTTCTTT	CASATRPNTEAFF
TRBV7-9	TRBJ1-6	-	-	TGTGCCAGCAGCCCGATGGGTGGAGCGCCACCCCTCCACTTT	CASSPMGGAPPLHF
TRBV30	TRBJ2-3	-	many	TGTGCCTGGAGTATACAGTCTAGCACAGATACGCAGTATTTT	CAWSIQSSTDTQYF
TRBV4-1	TRBJ2-2	-	-	TGCGCCAGCAGCTATGGACAGCAGAACACCGGGGAGCTGTTTTTT	CASSYGQQNTGELFF
TRBV29-1	TRBJ1-2	-	many	TGCAGCGTTCGGGGACCTGGGAGCTATGGCTACACCTTC	CSVRGPGSYGYTF
TRBV7-9	TRBJ1-4	-	-	TGTGCCAGCAGCTTAAAACTCGGGTTTGATGAAAAACTGTTTTTT	CASSLKLGFDEKLFF
TRBV15	TRBJ1-2	TRBD1	many	TGTGCCACCAGCAGAGGACAGGGGGGTGTCCCTATCGGTGGCTACACCTTC	CATSRGQGGVPIGGYTF
TRBV7-2	TRBJ2-1	TRBD2	-	TGTGCCAGCAGCTCCCGGACTAGCGGGGGGCCCCTCAGCTCCTACAATGAGCAGTTCTTC	CASSSRTSGGPLSSYNEQFF
TRBV6-2/TRBV6-3	TRBJ1-5	TRBD1	many	TGTGCCAGCAGTTCAACACATACGGACAGGAAAAATCAGCCCCAGCATTTT	CASSSTHTDRKNQPQHF
TRBV3-1	TRBJ2-5	TRBD2	-	TGTGCCAGCAGCCCCCTGGGGGGGACGAGGGGATTCAATGAGCAGTACTTC	CASSPLGGTRGFNEQYF
TRBV10-3	TRBJ1-1	-	-	TGTGCCATCAGTGCGGGCAGCGACACTGAAGCTTTCTTT	CAISAGSDTEAFF
TRBV21-1	TRBJ1-6	-	-	TGTGCCAGCAACCAAACGGGACAGCATAATTCGCCCCTCCACTTT	CASNQTGQHNSPLHF
TRBV7-9	TRBJ1-2	-	many	TGTGCCAGCAGTTGGGACGGAGTTCCTAACTATGGCTACACCTTC	CASSWDGVPNYGYTF
TRBV4-3	TRBJ1-2	TRBD1	many	TGCGCCAGCAGCCTAGGATCGACAGGGAAGGAAGGCTACACCTTC	CASSLGSTGKEGYTF
TRBV24-1	TRBJ2-1	TRBD1	many	TGTGCCACCAGTGGAGACAGGGTCTCCTACAATGAGCAGTTCTTC	CATSGDRVSYNEQFF
TRBV18	TRBJ2-7	-	few	TGTGCCAGCTCACCACCTATGCAGGTTCACAATGAGCAGTACTTC	CASSPPMQVHNEQYF
TRBV6-1	TRBJ1-5	-	many	TGTGCCAGCAGTGACGGACTGTTTAGCAATCAGCCCCAGCATTTT	CASSDGLFSNQPQHF
TRBV7-9	TRBJ2-3	-	many	TGTGCCAGCAGCTCATACGACAGGAGCACAGATACGCAGTATTTT	CASSSYDRSTDTQYF
TRBV7-8	TRBJ2-1	-	-	TGTGCCAGCAGCTTAGTCCGGGGGCTTTACAATGAGCAGTTCTTC	CASSLVRGLYNEQFF
TRBV5-1	TRBJ1-1	-	many	TGCGCCAGCAGCGAACAGGGCCCGAACACTGAAGCTTTCTTT	CASSEQGPNTEAFF
TRBV7-9	TRBJ2-2	-	-	TGTGCCACCCCGCCGGGGCGAACAGGGAACCCCGGGGAGCTGTTTTTT	CATPPGRTGNPGELFF
TRBV7-2	TRBJ2-6	-	-	TGTGCCAGCGGTAACTTCTCAGCCCCTGGGGCCAACGTCCTGACTTTC	CASGNFSAPGANVLTF
TRBV20-1	TRBJ1-4	-	-	TGCAGTGCTAGAGTCGGGAAAGGGGAAAAACTGTTTTTT	CSARVGKGEKLFF
TRBV20-1	TRBJ2-3	TRBD2	many	TGCAGTGCAGTATTGGGGGGGTCACTAGCGACCACAGATACGCAGTATTTT	CSAVLGGSLATTDTQYF
TRBV20-1	TRBJ2-7	-	many	TGCAGTGCTAGAGAACTAAAGGACTACGAGCAGTACTTC	CSARELKDYEQYF
TRBV6-1	TRBJ1-2	-	few	TGTGCCACCTTGCCTGGGAGGTATGGCTACACCTTC	CATLPGRYGYTF
TRBV10-3	TRBJ1-2	-	many	TGTGCCATCAGTGAGTCGAAAGGGGGCTATGGCTACACCTTC	CAISESKGGYGYTF
TRBV7-6	TRBJ2-3	TRBD1	many	TGTGCCAGCAGCCGGACAGGATTTGGGAACACAGATACGCAGTATTTT	CASSRTGFGNTDTQYF
TRBV12-3/TRBV12-4	TRBJ1-4	-	many	TGTGCCAGCAGTTTGTACGGTGGTGAACTGTTTTTT	CASSLYGGELFF
TRBV18	TRBJ2-7	-	many	TGTGCCAGCTCACCAATCGTAGGTGTAAGCTACGAGCAGTACTTC	CASSPIVGVSYEQYF
TRBV11-2	TRBJ2-5	-	-	TGTGCCAGCAGTTCCAGCGCTAGGAGCCCCTACAATGAGCAGTACTTC	CASSSSARSPYNEQYF
TRBV20-1	TRBJ2-6	-	-	TGCAGTGCTAGACGCCGAGGGGGAGCTGGGGCCAACGTCCTGACTTTC	CSARRRGGAGANVLTF
TRBV7-2	TRBJ2-4	TRBD2	many	TGTGCCAGCAGCTTCCCTGGGGGGGGTCTAATAGCCAAAAACATTCAGTACTTC	CASSFPGGGLIAKNIQYF
TRBV6-1	TRBJ2-3	-	-	TGTGCCAGCAGACCTCGTCCTCCGGGGACCCGCTCCGCAGATACGCAGTATTTT	CASRPRPPGTRSADTQYF
TRBV5-1	TRBJ1-2	-	few	TGCGCCAGCAGCTTTGGCCCCTGGGGCGATGGCTACACCTTC	CASSFGPWGDGYTF
TRBV6-5	TRBJ2-5	TRBD1	few	TGTGCCAGCAATTATGCACCGGGACAGGGGGGGAGAGAGACCCAGTACTTC	CASNYAPGQGGRETQYF
TRBV5-5	TRBJ1-1	-	-	TGTGCCAGCAGCGTGATCGGGGACTCCTACCGGAACACTGAAGCTTTCTTT	CASSVIGDSYRNTEAFF
TRBV24-1	TRBJ2-2	-	-	TGTGCCACCAGTGATTACTCGAACACCGGGGAGCTGTTTTTT	CATSDYSNTGELFF
TRBV6-2/TRBV6-3	TRBJ2-2	-	-	TGTGCCAGCAGCCGCCGGGCAGGGATATCCGCGAACACCGGGGAGCTGTTTTTT	CASSRRAGISANTGELFF
TRBV6-2/TRBV6-3	TRBJ2-7	TRBD1	many	TGTGCCAGCAGTTACAGGACAGGGTTGGGCTACTACGAGCAGTACTTC	CASSYRTGLGYYEQYF
TRBV6-6	TRBJ2-3	TRBD1	few	TGTGCCAGCAGTCAGAGGTGGGGGACAGGGCAAGATACGCAGTATTTT	CASSQRWGTGQDTQYF
TRBV6-5	TRBJ1-6	TRBD1	-	TGTGCCAGCAGTTACGCGGGACAGGGTCATTCACCCCTCCACTTT	CASSYAGQGHSPLHF
TRBV6-5	TRBJ2-4	-	many	TGTGCCAGCAGCCTAAGACAAGTTTCGAGGGAGCAGTACTTC	CASSLRQVSREQYF
TRBV2	TRBJ2-1	-	few	TGTGCCAGCAGTGTCAGGGGCCGAGGCCATGAGCAGTTCTTC	CASSVRGRGHEQFF